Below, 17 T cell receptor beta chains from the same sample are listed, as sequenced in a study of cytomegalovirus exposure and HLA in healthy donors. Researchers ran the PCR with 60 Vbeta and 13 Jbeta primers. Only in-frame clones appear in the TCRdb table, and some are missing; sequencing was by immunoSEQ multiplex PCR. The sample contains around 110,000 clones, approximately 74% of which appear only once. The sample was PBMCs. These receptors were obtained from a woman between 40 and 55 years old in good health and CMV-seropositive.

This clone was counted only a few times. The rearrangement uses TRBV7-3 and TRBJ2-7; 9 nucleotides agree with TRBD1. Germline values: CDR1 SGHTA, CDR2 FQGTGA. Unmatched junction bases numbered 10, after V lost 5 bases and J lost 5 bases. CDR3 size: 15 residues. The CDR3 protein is CASSAPGTGSHEQYF. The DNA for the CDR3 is TGTGCCAGCAGCGCCCCCGGGACAGGGAGTCACGAGCAGTACTTC.

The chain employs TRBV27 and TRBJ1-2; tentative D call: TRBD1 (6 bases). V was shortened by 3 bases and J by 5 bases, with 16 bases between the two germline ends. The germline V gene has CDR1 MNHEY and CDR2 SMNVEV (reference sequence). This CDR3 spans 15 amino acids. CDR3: CASSLGPQGIYGYTF. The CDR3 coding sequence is TGTGCCAGCAGTTTGGGGCCTCAGGGGATATATGGCTACACCTTC.

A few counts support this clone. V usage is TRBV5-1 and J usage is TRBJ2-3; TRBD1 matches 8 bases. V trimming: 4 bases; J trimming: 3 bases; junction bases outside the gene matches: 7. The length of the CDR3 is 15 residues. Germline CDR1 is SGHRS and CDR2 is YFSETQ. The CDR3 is CASSPRGQATDTQYF. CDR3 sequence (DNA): TGCGCCAGCAGCCCTAGGGGACAGGCAACAGATACGCAGTATTTT.

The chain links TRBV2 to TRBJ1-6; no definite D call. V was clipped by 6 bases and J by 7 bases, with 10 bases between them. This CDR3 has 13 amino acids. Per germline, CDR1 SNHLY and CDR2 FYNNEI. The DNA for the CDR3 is TGTGCCAGCAGCGAGCGTTGGAATTCACCCCTCCACTTT. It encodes CASSERWNSPLHF. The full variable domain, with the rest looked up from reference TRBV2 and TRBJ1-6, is EPEVTQTPSHQVTQMGQEVILRCVPISNHLYFYWYRQILGQKVEFLVSFYNNEISEKSEIFDDQFSVERPDGSNFTLKIRSTKLEDSAMYFCASSERWNSPLHFGNGTRLTVT.

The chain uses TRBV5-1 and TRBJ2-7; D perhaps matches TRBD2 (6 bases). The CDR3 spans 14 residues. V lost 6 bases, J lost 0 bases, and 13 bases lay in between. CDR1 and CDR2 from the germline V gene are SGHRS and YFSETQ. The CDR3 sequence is CASTWGLTSYEQYF. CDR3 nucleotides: TGCGCCAGCACCTGGGGACTTACCTCCTACGAGCAGTACTTC.

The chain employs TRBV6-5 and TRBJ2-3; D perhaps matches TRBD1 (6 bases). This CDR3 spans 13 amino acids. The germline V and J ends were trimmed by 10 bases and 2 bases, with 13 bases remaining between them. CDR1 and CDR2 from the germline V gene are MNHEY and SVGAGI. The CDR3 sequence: CATYRAATDTQYF. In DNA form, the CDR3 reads TGTGCCACGTACAGGGCAGCCACAGATACGCAGTATTTT.

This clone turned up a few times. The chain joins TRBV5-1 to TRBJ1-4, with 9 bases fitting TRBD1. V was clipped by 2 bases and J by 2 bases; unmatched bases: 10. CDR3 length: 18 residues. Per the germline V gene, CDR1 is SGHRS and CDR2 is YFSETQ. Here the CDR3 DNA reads TGCGCCAGCAGCTTTGGACAGGGGAGCGGGTTCACTAATGAAAAACTGTTTTTT. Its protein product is CASSFGQGSGFTNEKLFF.

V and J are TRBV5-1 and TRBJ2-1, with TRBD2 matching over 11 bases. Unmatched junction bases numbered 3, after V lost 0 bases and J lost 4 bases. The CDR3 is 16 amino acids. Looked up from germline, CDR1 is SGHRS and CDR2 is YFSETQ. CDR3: CASSLGLAGGYNEQFF. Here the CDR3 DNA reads TGCGCCAGCAGCTTGGGCCTAGCGGGGGGTTACAATGAGCAGTTCTTC.

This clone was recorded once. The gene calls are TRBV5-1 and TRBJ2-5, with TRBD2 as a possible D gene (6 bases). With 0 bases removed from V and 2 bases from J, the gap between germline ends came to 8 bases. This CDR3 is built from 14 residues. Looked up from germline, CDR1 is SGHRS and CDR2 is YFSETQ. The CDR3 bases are TGCGCCAGCAGCTTGGGGGCGGGGCAAGAGACCCAGTACTTC. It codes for CASSLGAGQETQYF.

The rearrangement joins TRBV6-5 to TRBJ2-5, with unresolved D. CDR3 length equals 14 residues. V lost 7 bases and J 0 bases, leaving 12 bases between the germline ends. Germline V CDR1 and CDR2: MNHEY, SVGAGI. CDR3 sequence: CASTDRRYQETQYF. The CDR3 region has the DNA TGTGCCAGCACCGACCGGCGGTACCAAGAGACCCAGTACTTC.

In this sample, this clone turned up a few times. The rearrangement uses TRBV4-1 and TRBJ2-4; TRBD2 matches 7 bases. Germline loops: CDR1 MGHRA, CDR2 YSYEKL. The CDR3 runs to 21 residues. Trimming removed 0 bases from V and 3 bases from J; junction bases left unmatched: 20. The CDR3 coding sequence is TGCGCCAGCAGCCAAGATAAGGTAGCTAGCGGTGTAGCTGGTGGCAAAAACATTCAGTACTTC. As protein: CASSQDKVASGVAGGKNIQYF.

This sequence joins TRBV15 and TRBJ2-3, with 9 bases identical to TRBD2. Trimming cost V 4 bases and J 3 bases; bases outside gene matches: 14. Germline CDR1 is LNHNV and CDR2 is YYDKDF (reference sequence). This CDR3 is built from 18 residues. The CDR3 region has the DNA TGTGCCACCAGCATAGGGCGGGGGGGCGACGTAAGGACAGATACGCAGTATTTT. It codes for CATSIGRGGDVRTDTQYF.

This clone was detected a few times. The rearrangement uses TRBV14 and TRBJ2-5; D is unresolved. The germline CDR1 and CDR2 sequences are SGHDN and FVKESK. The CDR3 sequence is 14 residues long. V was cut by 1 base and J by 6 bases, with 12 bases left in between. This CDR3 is CASSQGAPYQTQYF. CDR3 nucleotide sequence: TGTGCCAGCAGCCAAGGGGCCCCATATCAGACCCAGTACTTC.

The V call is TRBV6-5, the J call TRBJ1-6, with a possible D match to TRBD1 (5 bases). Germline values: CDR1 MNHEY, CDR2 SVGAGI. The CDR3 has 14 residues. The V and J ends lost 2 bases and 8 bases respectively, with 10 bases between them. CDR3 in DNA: TGTGCCAGCAGTTACGGACGGGGGGATTCACCCCTCCACTTT. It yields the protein CASSYGRGDSPLHF.

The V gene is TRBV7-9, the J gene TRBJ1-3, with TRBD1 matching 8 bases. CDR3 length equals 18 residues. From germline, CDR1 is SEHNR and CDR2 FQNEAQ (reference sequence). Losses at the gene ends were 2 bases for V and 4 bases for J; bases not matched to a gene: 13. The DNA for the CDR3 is TGTGCCAGCAGCTTAAGACCACAATACAGGGGGACAGGAAACACCATATATTTT. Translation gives CASSLRPQYRGTGNTIYF.

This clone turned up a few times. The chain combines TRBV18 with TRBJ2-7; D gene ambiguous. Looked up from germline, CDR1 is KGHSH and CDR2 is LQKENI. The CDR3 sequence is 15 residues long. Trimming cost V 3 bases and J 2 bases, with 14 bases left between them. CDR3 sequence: CASSPETLSAYEQYF. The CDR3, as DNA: TGTGCCAGCTCACCGGAGACCCTTTCCGCCTACGAGCAGTACTTC. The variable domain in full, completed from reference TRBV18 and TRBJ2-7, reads NAGVMQNPRHLVRRRGQEARLRCSPMKGHSHVYWYRQLPEEGLKFMVYLQKENIIDESGMPKERFSAEFPKEGPSILRIQQVVRGDSAAYFCASSPETLSAYEQYFGPGTRLTVT.

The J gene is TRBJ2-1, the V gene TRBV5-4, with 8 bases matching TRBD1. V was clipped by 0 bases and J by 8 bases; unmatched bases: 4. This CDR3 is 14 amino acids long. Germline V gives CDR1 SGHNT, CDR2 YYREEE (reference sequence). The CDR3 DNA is TGTGCCAGCAGCTTGGGGACAGGGCTAGATGAGCAGTTCTTC. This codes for CASSLGTGLDEQFF. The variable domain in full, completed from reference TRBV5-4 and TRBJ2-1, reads ETGVTQSPTHLIKTRGQQVTLRCSSQSGHNTVSWYQQALGQGPQFIFQYYREEENGRGNFPPRFSGLQFPNYSSELNVNALELDDSALYLCASSLGTGLDEQFFGPGTRLTVL.